This T cell receptor (beta chain) was captured by sequencing in a study of identical twins' blood T cells. Findings and caveats of the study: Abundant TCRbeta CDR3s overlapped more between twins than with unrelated donors. Twins reportedly had markedly more similar V usage than unrelated donors, even among out-of-frame TCRbeta clonotypes. Twin similarity might stem from environmental factors, not only genetics.

TCRdb used MiXCR to reprocess the 5' RACE reads, holding one entry per CDR3 protein. The sample yields about 370,000 distinct CDR3 sequences, over 25% seen once. The CDR3 sequence is 13 residues long. Germline CDR1 SQVTM, CDR2 ANQGSEA. V trimming: 7 bases; J trimming: 6 bases; junction bases outside the gene matches: 8. This clonotype showed up just a few times. What it binds is unknown. This chain connects TRBV29-1 to TRBJ2-2; 7 positions agree with TRBD2. This clonotype was sampled from a woman between 18 and 50 years old in good health. Sequenced input: PBMCs. The CDR3 nucleotides are TGCAGCGCCGGGACTACGCGGGCCGGGGAGCTGTTTTTT. It is translated as CSAGTTRAGELFF.